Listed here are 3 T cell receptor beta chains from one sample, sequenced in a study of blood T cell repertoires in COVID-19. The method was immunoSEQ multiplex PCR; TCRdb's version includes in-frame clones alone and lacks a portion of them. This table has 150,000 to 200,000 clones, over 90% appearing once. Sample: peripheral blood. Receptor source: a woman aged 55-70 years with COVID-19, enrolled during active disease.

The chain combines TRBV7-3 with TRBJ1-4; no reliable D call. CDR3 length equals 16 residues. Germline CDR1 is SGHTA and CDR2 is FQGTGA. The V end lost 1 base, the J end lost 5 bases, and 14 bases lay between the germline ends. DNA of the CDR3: TGTGCCAGCAGCTTAAACGGCCCGGGTCACAATGAAAAACTGTTTTTT. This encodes CASSLNGPGHNEKLFF.

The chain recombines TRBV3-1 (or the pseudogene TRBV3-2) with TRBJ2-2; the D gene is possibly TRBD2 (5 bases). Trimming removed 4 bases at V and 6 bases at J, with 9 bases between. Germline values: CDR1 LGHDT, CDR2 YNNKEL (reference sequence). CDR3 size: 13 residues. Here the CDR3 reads CASSRRGPGELFF. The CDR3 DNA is TGTGCCAGCAGCCGACGGGGTCCCGGGGAGCTGTTTTTT.

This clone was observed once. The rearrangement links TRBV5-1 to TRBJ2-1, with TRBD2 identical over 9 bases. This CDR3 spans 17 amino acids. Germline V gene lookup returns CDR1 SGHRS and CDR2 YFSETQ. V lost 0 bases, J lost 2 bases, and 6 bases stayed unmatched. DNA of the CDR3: TGCGCCAGCAGCTTGGGGTGGATAGCGGGGGCCTACAATGAGCAGTTCTTC. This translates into CASSLGWIAGAYNEQFF.